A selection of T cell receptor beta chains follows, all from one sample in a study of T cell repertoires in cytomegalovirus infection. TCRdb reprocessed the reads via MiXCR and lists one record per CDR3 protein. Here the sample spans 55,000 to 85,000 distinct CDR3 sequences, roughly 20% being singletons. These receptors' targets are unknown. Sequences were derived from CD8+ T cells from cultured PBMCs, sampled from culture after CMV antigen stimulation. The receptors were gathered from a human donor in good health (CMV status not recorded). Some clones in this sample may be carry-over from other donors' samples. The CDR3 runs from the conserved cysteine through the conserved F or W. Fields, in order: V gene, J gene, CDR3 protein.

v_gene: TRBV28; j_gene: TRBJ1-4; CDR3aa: CASSLGPGQNFKEKLFF
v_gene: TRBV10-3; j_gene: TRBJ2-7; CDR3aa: CAISADRGNEQYF
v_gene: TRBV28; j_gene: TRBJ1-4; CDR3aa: CASSRRDRLNEKLFF
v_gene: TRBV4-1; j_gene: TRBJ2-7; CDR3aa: CASSPVGGATYEQYF
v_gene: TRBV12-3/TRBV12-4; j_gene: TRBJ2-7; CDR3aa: CASSTTGTGAYGRYEQYF
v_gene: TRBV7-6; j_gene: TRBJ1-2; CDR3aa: CASSSATQNLNDTF
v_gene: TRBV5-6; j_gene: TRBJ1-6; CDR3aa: CASSLVSSSSPLHF
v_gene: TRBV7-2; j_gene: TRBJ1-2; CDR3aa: CASSGRGAGGYTF
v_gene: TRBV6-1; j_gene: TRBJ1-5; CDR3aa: CASSEAVGVSNQPQHF
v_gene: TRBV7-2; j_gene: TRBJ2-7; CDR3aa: CASSLAYPDEQYF
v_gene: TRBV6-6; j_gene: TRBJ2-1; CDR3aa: CASSSRGGALNEQFF
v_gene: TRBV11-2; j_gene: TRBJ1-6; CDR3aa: CASSLGQGVSPLHF
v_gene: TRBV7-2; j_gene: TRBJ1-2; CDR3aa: CASSLVTSLGGHGYTF
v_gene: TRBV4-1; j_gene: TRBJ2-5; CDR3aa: CASSQDGKTQYF
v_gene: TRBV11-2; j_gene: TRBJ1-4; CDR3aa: CASSPRTGTNEKLFF
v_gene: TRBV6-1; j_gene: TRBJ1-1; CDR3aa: CASSEASPGHLNTEAFF
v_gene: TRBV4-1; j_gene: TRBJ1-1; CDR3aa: CASSQDSWAFF
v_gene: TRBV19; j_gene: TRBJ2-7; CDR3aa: CASSWSVDTSYEQYF
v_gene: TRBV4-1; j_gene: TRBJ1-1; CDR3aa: CASVQVPGTEAFF
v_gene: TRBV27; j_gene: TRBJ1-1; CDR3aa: CASSPGFLNTEAFF
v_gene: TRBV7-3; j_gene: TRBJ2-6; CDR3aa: CASSSPPRTGGRGANVLTF
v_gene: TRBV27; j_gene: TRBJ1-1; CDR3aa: CASTRQSNTEAFF
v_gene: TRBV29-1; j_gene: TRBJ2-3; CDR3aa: CSVASGGYTDTQYF
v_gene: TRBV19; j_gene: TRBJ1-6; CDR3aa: CASSTRDSPNSPLHF
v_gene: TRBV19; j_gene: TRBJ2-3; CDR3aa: CASSISGGKDTQYF
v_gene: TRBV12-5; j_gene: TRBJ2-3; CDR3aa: CASGLVLDGVVGTGSDTQYF
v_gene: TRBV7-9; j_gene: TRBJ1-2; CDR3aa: CASSLPAGTGDDGYTF